Sequencing of this T cell receptor (beta chain) was carried out in a study of blood T cells in healthy people across ages. The wider study: About one barcoded TCR beta cDNA was captured per two T cells.

It was with a sample-barcoded 5' primer and a J-beta primer mix that a second PCR of roughly 7 to 11 cycles was run. TCRdb reprocessed the 5' RACE reads via MiXCR and lists one record per CDR3 protein. The table shows 550,000 to 650,000 distinct CDR3 sequences, with roughly 31% occurring only once. Investigators took about 10 milliliters of peripheral blood from every donor. They isolated at least 6 million PBMCs from each sample. J lost 5 bases, V lost 5 bases, and 8 bases had no gene match. Germline assignment: CDR1 MDHEN and CDR2 SYDVKM. This CDR3 region has 16 residues. The sequencing sample was made of blood. The sequence was collected from an elderly woman in good health. J is TRBJ2-2 and V is TRBV28, with 10 bases lining up with TRBD1. The chain's CDR3 is CASSQAGTGETGELFF. The CDR3 DNA reads as TGTGCCAGCAGTCAAGCCGGGACAGGGGAGACCGGGGAGCTGTTTTTT.